This T cell receptor (beta chain) was retrieved from a study of response to subunit inactivated influenza vaccine. A few counts support this clonotype. Its antigen is undetermined. MiXCR was run by TCRdb on the RT-PCR reads, yielding one entry per CDR3 protein. The profile covers 500,000 to 650,000 distinct CDR3 sequences, with 6.5% to 8% appearing a single time and 13% taken by the ten largest. CDR1 and CDR2 from the germline V gene are SGHTA and FQGNSA. This CDR3 region has 15 residues. The ends lost 1 base at V and 5 bases at J; junction bases unmatched: 3. The study's findings and limits: There was a suggestion from the authors that each seasonal influenza vaccination recruits few new T cells.

V and J are TRBV7-2 and TRBJ2-2; 8 positions agree with TRBD1. The clonotype was recovered from a man aged 50 to 75 who received an inactivated influenza vaccine. Sequencing was performed on PBMCs from blood, taken less than 30 months after vaccination. CDR3 in amino acids: CASSLGWTGTGELFF. Written as DNA, the CDR3 is TGTGCCAGCAGCTTAGGTTGGACAGGGACCGGGGAGCTGTTTTTT.